The 7 T cell receptor beta chains presented below share a single source sample, sequenced in a study of regulatory dendritic cells for organ transplantation. Sequencing was performed with immunoSEQ multiplex PCR; in TCRdb, only in-frame clones are kept and a portion is missing. The table shows around 19,000 clones, with 74% occurring only once. Source material: memory CD4+ T cells from blood. Subset given: CD45RO+ memory T cells. Receptors were obtained from a human donor in good health.

This chain uses TRBV9 with TRBJ2-3; a weak D match, TRBD2 (5 bases). Trimming removed 2 bases from V and 4 bases from J, with 8 bases in between. The germline V gene encodes CDR1 SGDLS and CDR2 YYNGEE. CDR3 length: 13 amino acids. CDR3 coding DNA: TGTGCCAGCAGCGTCCCCGGGGCAGATACGCAGTATTTT. Translating it yields CASSVPGADTQYF.

The chain uses TRBV7-2 and TRBJ2-1; 13 bases are shared with TRBD2. The V and J ends lost 5 bases and 5 bases, in that order; junction bases with no gene match: 9. This CDR3 has 17 residues. Per germline, CDR1 SGHTA and CDR2 FQGNSA. The CDR3 DNA sequence: TGTGCCAGCAGCGCAGCGACTAGCGGGGGGTTAGACAATGAGCAGTTCTTC. It yields the protein CASSAATSGGLDNEQFF.

CDR3 sequence reads: CATSTRGGQETQYF. DNA for the CDR3: TGTGCCACCTCCACACGGGGGGGGCAAGAGACCCAGTACTTC. The chain is built from TRBV18 and TRBJ2-5, with TRBD2 identical over 8 bases. With V trimmed by 10 bases and J by 2 bases, 9 bases remained unmatched. This CDR3 contains 14 residues. Germline V gene sequence: CDR1 KGHSH, CDR2 LQKENI.

V usage is TRBV29-1 and J usage is TRBJ2-3; 14 bases line up with TRBD2. Germline V CDR1 and CDR2: SQVTM, ANQGSEA. V lost 1 base, J lost 7 bases, and 1 base stayed unmatched. CDR3 length: 14 amino acids. Here the CDR3 reads CSVEGTSGGNTQYF. The CDR3 nucleotides are TGCAGCGTTGAAGGGACTAGCGGGGGGAATACGCAGTATTTT.

The CDR3 sequence: CASSRLYEQYF. CDR3 DNA sequence: TGTGCCAGCAGCCGCCTATACGAGCAGTACTTC. The chain is built from TRBV7-2 and TRBJ2-7; no reliable D call. The CDR3 spans 11 residues. V lost 5 bases to trimming and J lost 4 bases, with 6 bases between them. Looked up from germline, CDR1 is SGHTA and CDR2 is FQGNSA. The variable domain in full, with the rest retrieved from reference TRBV7-2 and TRBJ2-7, is GAGVSQSPSNKVTEKGKDVELRCDPISGHTALYWYRQSLGQGLEFLIYFQGNSAPDKSGLPSDRFSAERTGGSVSTLTIQRTQQEDSAVYLCASSRLYEQYFGPGTRLTVT.

This clone was found a few times. The chain recombines TRBV11-2 with TRBJ1-1; D is undetermined. Germline assignment: CDR1 SGHAT and CDR2 FQNNGV. Trimming left V 1 base short and J 1 base short, with 4 bases between. The CDR3 contains 13 residues. The chain's CDR3 is CASSLVRNTEAFF. As DNA, the CDR3 is TGTGCCAGCAGCTTAGTCCGGAACACTGAAGCTTTCTTT.

This clone was detected once. The chain carries TRBV6-6 and TRBJ2-3; the D gene is possibly TRBD1 (5 bases). The CDR3 spans 13 residues. Germline V lookup: CDR1 MNHNY, CDR2 SVGAGI (reference sequence). The germline V and J ends were trimmed by 5 bases and 5 bases, with 11 bases remaining between them. CDR3 sequence: CASSRGQGDTQYF. Written as DNA, the CDR3 is TGTGCCAGCAGTAGGGGCCAGGGAGATACGCAGTATTTT.